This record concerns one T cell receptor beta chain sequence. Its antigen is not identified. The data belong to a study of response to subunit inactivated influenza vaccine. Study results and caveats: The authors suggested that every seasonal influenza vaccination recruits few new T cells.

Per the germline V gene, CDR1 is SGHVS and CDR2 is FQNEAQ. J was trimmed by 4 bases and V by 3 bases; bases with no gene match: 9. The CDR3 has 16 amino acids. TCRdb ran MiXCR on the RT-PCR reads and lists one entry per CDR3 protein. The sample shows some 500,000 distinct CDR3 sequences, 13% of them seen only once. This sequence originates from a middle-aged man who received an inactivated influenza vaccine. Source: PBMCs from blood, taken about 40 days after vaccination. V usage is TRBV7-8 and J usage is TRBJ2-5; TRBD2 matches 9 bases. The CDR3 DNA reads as TGTGCCAGCAGCTTCAGCGGGGGGATAATCCTAGAGACCCAGTACTTC. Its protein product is CASSFSGGIILETQYF.